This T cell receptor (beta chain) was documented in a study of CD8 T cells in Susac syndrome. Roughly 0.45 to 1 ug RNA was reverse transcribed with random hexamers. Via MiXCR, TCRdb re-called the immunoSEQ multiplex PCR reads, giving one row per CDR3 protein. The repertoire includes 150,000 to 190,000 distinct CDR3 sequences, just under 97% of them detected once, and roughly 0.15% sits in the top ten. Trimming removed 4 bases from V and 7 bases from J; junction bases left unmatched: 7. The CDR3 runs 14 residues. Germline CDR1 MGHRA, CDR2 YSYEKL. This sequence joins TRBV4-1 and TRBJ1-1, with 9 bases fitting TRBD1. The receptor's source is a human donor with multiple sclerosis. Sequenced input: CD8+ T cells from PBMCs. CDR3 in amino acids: CASSLPGQGVEAFF. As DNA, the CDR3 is TGCGCCAGCAGCCTTCCGGGACAGGGAGTTGAAGCTTTCTTT.